One T cell receptor beta chain is described in this entry. Its antigen is not identified. Profiling relied on immunoSEQ multiplex PCR, and the TCRdb table lists in-frame clones only, not all of them. The top ten clones hold under 20% of a sample with approximately 150,000 clones, less than 90% of them seen once. This sample stems from a study of radiation and T cells in renal cell carcinoma. The sample's time point: blood 4 weeks post-SBRT, at nephrectomy. The treatment denotes: 15 Gy SBRT to primary tumor, nephrectomy 4 weeks later. This renal cell carcinoma was of the clear cell type. Trimming pared 7 bases from V and 3 bases from J, leaving 21 bases between. This CDR3 spans 16 amino acids. Germline CDR1 and CDR2: SGHTA and FQGNSA. Points from the study as a whole: From baseline, blood top tumor clonotypes peaked at 2 weeks post-radiation.

The receptor was isolated from a woman in her forties or fifties with renal cell carcinoma. This chain joins TRBV7-2 and TRBJ1-2; D is unresolved. Specimen: blood, collected from a patient whose treatment included radiotherapy and nephrectomy. The CDR3 region has the DNA TGTGCCAGCAAGCCTACGGAGGTCGCTCTGTACTATGGCTACACCTTC. Translation: CASKPTEVALYYGYTF.